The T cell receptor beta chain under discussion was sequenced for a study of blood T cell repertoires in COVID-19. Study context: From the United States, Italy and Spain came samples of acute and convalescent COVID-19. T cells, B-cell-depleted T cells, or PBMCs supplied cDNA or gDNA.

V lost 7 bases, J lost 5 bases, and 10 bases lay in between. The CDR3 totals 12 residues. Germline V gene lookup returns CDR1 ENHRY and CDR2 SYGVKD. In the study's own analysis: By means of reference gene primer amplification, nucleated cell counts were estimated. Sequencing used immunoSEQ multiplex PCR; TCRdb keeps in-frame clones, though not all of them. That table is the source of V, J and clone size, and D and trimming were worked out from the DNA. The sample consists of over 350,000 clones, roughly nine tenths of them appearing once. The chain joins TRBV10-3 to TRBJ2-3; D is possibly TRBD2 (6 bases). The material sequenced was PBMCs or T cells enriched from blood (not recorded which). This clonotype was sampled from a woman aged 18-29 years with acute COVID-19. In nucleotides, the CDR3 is TGTGCCATCAATTCGGGACTAGATACGCAGTATTTT. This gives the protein CAINSGLDTQYF.